The T cell receptor (beta chain) under discussion was sequenced for a study of blood T cell repertoires in COVID-19. Study details: The samples span acute and convalescent COVID-19 from the United States, Italy and Spain. The cDNA or gDNA used as material had been derived from T cells, B-cell-depleted T cells, or PBMCs.

In the source study's methods: Amplifying reference gene primers gave estimates of nucleated cell counts. The method was immunoSEQ multiplex PCR; TCRdb's version includes in-frame clones alone and lacks a portion of them. V and J calls and clone size follow that table, whereas D and trimming were derived from the DNA. The data hold approximately 240,000 clones, with 65% to 90% observed a single time. The CDR3 has 11 residues. The V gene lost 8 bases and the J gene lost 12 bases, with 16 bases spanning the gap. The V gene's germline CDR1 is MNHEY and CDR2 SVGAGI. The J gene is TRBJ1-2, the V gene TRBV6-5; tentative D call: TRBD1 (5 bases). This receptor was obtained from a woman in her forties who had recovered from COVID-19. The specimen sequenced was peripheral blood. CDR3 nucleotide sequence: TGTGCCAGCTCCCAGGGATCGGGGGACACCTTC. This sequence encodes CASSQGSGDTF.